This is a list of T cell receptor beta chains from one sample in a study of blood T cell repertoires in COVID-19. Some clones are missing from TCRdb's copy, which holds only in-frame ones; the method was immunoSEQ multiplex PCR. The table shows 150,000 to 200,000 clones, with around 87% occurring only once. Sequenced sample: peripheral blood. These receptors originate from a man aged 40-49 years with active or convalescent COVID-19. Each CDR3 is given with its conserved first and last residue. Each record gives: D gene, J gene, clone size, V gene, CDR3 DNA, CDR3 protein. A D gene is named only where the DNA matches it firmly. Only part of the rows carry a size: once, few, many, or a class if the clone is expanded.

D gene: TRBD1; J gene: TRBJ1-1; clone size: .; V gene: TRBV19; CDR3 DNA: TGTGCCAGTAGTAGCCACCAGGGGGAAAACACTGAAGCTTTCTTT; CDR3 protein: CASSSHQGENTEAFF
D gene: .; J gene: TRBJ2-2; clone size: .; V gene: TRBV5-1; CDR3 DNA: TGCGCCAGCAGCTTTACAGTTTCCGGGGAGCTGTTTTTT; CDR3 protein: CASSFTVSGELFF
D gene: TRBD1; J gene: TRBJ1-1; clone size: .; V gene: TRBV10-3; CDR3 DNA: TGTGCCGTTGGACAGGGGGTCACTGAAGCTTTCTTT; CDR3 protein: CAVGQGVTEAFF
D gene: .; J gene: TRBJ1-3; clone size: once; V gene: TRBV6-6; CDR3 DNA: TGTGCCAGCAGTTACCTGGGAGCTTCTGGAAACACCATATATTTT; CDR3 protein: CASSYLGASGNTIYF
D gene: TRBD1; J gene: TRBJ1-1; clone size: .; V gene: TRBV18; CDR3 DNA: TGTGCCAGCTCATCTAATCCGGGACAGGGGGTACAAGCTTTCTTT; CDR3 protein: CASSSNPGQGVQAFF
D gene: TRBD1; J gene: TRBJ1-5; clone size: .; V gene: TRBV6-5; CDR3 DNA: TGTGCCAGCAGTTCGGGACAGGGGATCAATCAGCCCCAGCATTTT; CDR3 protein: CASSSGQGINQPQHF
D gene: TRBD1; J gene: TRBJ1-6; clone size: .; V gene: TRBV30; CDR3 DNA: TGTGCCTGGAGTGTACGAGACAGGGATTCACCCCTCCACTTT; CDR3 protein: CAWSVRDRDSPLHF
D gene: .; J gene: TRBJ1-1; clone size: once; V gene: TRBV3-1/TRBV3-2; CDR3 DNA: TGTGCCAGCAGGACAGCCCTGAACACTGAAGCTTTCTTT; CDR3 protein: CASRTALNTEAFF
D gene: TRBD1; J gene: TRBJ1-6; clone size: .; V gene: TRBV11-2; CDR3 DNA: TGTGCCAGCAGCTGGGACAGGGCGGATAATTCACCCCTCCACTTT; CDR3 protein: CASSWDRADNSPLHF
D gene: .; J gene: TRBJ1-1; clone size: .; V gene: TRBV19; CDR3 DNA: TGTGCCAGTAGTATATCGAACAGCCATAACACTGAAGCTTTCTTT; CDR3 protein: CASSISNSHNTEAFF
D gene: .; J gene: TRBJ2-2; clone size: .; V gene: TRBV4-2; CDR3 DNA: TGTGCCAGCAGCCCCAGGGATACCGGGGAGCTGTTTTTT; CDR3 protein: CASSPRDTGELFF
D gene: TRBD1; J gene: TRBJ2-7; clone size: .; V gene: TRBV2; CDR3 DNA: TGTGCCAGCGGCCGGGACAGGGGTTCCTACGAGCAGTACTTC; CDR3 protein: CASGRDRGSYEQYF
D gene: TRBD1; J gene: TRBJ1-2; clone size: many; V gene: TRBV7-9; CDR3 DNA: TGTGCCAGCAGCCCGTGGGACAGGGGGTATGGCTACACCTTC; CDR3 protein: CASSPWDRGYGYTF
D gene: .; J gene: TRBJ1-2; clone size: .; V gene: TRBV5-6; CDR3 DNA: TGTGCCAGCACCATCTGGAGGGGTAGAGGGAACTATGGCTACACCTTC; CDR3 protein: CASTIWRGRGNYGYTF
D gene: .; J gene: TRBJ2-5; clone size: .; V gene: TRBV5-6; CDR3 DNA: TGTGCCAGCAGCTTACCGGGACTGGGGGAGACCCAGTACTTC; CDR3 protein: CASSLPGLGETQYF
D gene: TRBD2; J gene: TRBJ2-3; clone size: .; V gene: TRBV4-1; CDR3 DNA: TGCGCCAGCAGCCAAGATCAGGGACTAGCCCCGCAGTATTTT; CDR3 protein: CASSQDQGLAPQYF
D gene: .; J gene: TRBJ1-2; clone size: few; V gene: TRBV6-4; CDR3 DNA: TGTGCCAGCAGTGACTCAGGGGAATCGGGCTATGGCTACACCTTC; CDR3 protein: CASSDSGESGYGYTF
D gene: .; J gene: TRBJ2-3; clone size: .; V gene: TRBV29-1; CDR3 DNA: TGCAGCGTTGAGGCCAACACAGATACGCAGTATTTT; CDR3 protein: CSVEANTDTQYF
D gene: .; J gene: TRBJ1-4; clone size: .; V gene: TRBV7-8; CDR3 DNA: TGTGCCAGCAGCTTACAAGGGGCCCGAAGTGAAAAACTGTTTTTT; CDR3 protein: CASSLQGARSEKLFF
D gene: TRBD2; J gene: TRBJ2-5; clone size: once; V gene: TRBV6-2/TRBV6-3; CDR3 DNA: TGTGCCAGCGGCCGGGGGGTGACCCAGTACTTC; CDR3 protein: CASGRGVTQYF
D gene: TRBD1; J gene: TRBJ2-1; clone size: .; V gene: TRBV6-5; CDR3 DNA: TGTGCCAGCACCTTAAGCAGGGGGATCAATGAGCAGTTCTTC; CDR3 protein: CASTLSRGINEQFF
D gene: TRBD1; J gene: TRBJ2-6; clone size: .; V gene: TRBV3-1/TRBV3-2; CDR3 DNA: TGTGCCAGCAGCCAACTGGGGGACAGGGATCCCCCTGGGGCCAACGTCCTGACTTTC; CDR3 protein: CASSQLGDRDPPGANVLTF
D gene: .; J gene: TRBJ1-5; clone size: .; V gene: TRBV28; CDR3 DNA: TGTGCCACCTCCCAATCTCCGACAGAATTCAATCAGCCCCAGCATTTT; CDR3 protein: CATSQSPTEFNQPQHF
D gene: .; J gene: TRBJ1-5; clone size: .; V gene: TRBV18; CDR3 DNA: TGTGCCAGCTCACCGGAGAGGGATCAGCCCCAGCATTTT; CDR3 protein: CASSPERDQPQHF
D gene: .; J gene: TRBJ2-7; clone size: once; V gene: TRBV7-9; CDR3 DNA: TGTGCCAGCAGCTCCAGCTCCTACGAGCAGTACTTC; CDR3 protein: CASSSSSYEQYF
D gene: TRBD2; J gene: TRBJ2-3; clone size: .; V gene: TRBV2; CDR3 DNA: TGTGCCAGCAGTCGCGGGGGGCCCACTAGCACAGATACGCAGTATTTT; CDR3 protein: CASSRGGPTSTDTQYF
D gene: .; J gene: TRBJ1-1; clone size: .; V gene: TRBV3-1/TRBV3-2; CDR3 DNA: TGTGCCAGCAGCCAAACAGCGGACACTGAAGCTTTCTTT; CDR3 protein: CASSQTADTEAFF
D gene: TRBD2; J gene: TRBJ2-1; clone size: .; V gene: TRBV5-6; CDR3 DNA: TGTGCCAGCAGCTCTCCGGGAGGGGACTCCTACAATGAGCAGTTCTTC; CDR3 protein: CASSSPGGDSYNEQFF
D gene: .; J gene: TRBJ1-5; clone size: once; V gene: TRBV5-6; CDR3 DNA: TGTGCCAGCAGCTACCGGTCATCCCATGGTCAGCCCCAGCATTTT; CDR3 protein: CASSYRSSHGQPQHF
D gene: .; J gene: TRBJ2-7; clone size: .; V gene: TRBV19; CDR3 DNA: TGTGCCAGTAGCGTAGACCAGGGGATCCTATACGAGCAGTACTTC; CDR3 protein: CASSVDQGILYEQYF
D gene: TRBD1; J gene: TRBJ2-7; clone size: .; V gene: TRBV18; CDR3 DNA: TGTGCCAGCTCACCGGCGGACAGGGGCTACGAGCAGTACTTC; CDR3 protein: CASSPADRGYEQYF
D gene: .; J gene: TRBJ1-1; clone size: .; V gene: TRBV27; CDR3 DNA: TGTGCCAGCAGTCAACAGGGCATAGGCACTGAAGCTTTCTTT; CDR3 protein: CASSQQGIGTEAFF